The clone carrying this T cell receptor beta chain has more than one count but fewer than ten. V shed 2 bases, J shed 6 bases, and the junction held 13 bases outside the gene matches. This CDR3 is 17 amino acids long. CDR1 is SGHRS, CDR2 YFSETQ, per germline. TCRdb called the RT-PCR reads again in MiXCR, with one record for every CDR3 protein. Of roughly 170,000 distinct CDR3 sequences in the sample, approximately 9.2% were seen once. This record belongs to a study of response to subunit inactivated influenza vaccine. Sequencing was performed on non-naive T cells sorted from PBMCs, taken on the day of vaccination. The chain joins TRBV5-1 to TRBJ2-5; 10 bases agree with TRBD2. This TCR came from a man between 50 and 59 years old who received an inactivated influenza vaccine. The CDR3 nucleotides are TGCGCCAGCAGCTTTGGACTAGCGGCCATCAACTTGAAGACCCAGTACTTC. Translation gives CASSFGLAAINLKTQYF.